This TCR beta chain was recovered during a study of CD8 T cells in Susac syndrome. V was pared by 3 bases and J by 3 bases, with 14 bases between. Germline assignment: CDR1 MNHEY and CDR2 SVGEGT. The CDR3 is 15 amino acids. It was with random hexamers that about 0.45 to 1 ug RNA was reverse transcribed. TCR beta CDR3 was amplified by immunoSEQ multiplex PCR. This amplification extended across 54 Vbeta and 13 Jbeta segments. TCRdb reprocessed the immunoSEQ multiplex PCR reads via MiXCR and lists one record per CDR3 protein. Counted here are 330,000 or so distinct CDR3 sequences, over 75% occurring once; the ten biggest clones make up 0.2% to 0.25%. This clonotype was seen a handful of times.

This chain uses TRBV6-2 or TRBV6-3 with TRBJ2-5, with D perhaps given as TRBD1 or TRBD2 (5 bases each). The receptor's source is a human donor with multiple sclerosis. Specimen: CD8+ T cells from PBMCs. In DNA, the CDR3 is TGTGCCAGCAGTTATCCCCGGGACGCGAAAGAGACCCAGTACTTC. This codes for CASSYPRDAKETQYF.